Listed here are 8 T cell receptor beta chains from one sample, sequenced in a study of T cell clusters in autoimmune cytopenias. Multiplex touch-down PCR amplified TRB using TRB-A and TRB-B pools in one tube. Using the multiplex PCR reads, TCRdb records one entry per CDR3 protein without DNA. The sample table includes over a thousand distinct CDR3 sequences. Roughly 38,000 genome equivalents of blood DNA were amplified for TRB. The sample was peripheral blood. Receptors were obtained from a human donor with an autoimmune cytopenia or autoimmune hepatitis (not recorded which).

In terms of frequency, this clonotype is medium-sized (0.01 to 0.1%). CDR3 sequence: CASSLGIRTGELFF. The V call is TRBV13, the J call TRBJ2-2. CDR1 and CDR2 (germline): PRHDT, FYEKMQ (reference sequence). There are 14 residues in the CDR3.

This chain uses TRBV28 with TRBJ1-5. The CDR3 contains 12 residues. Germline lookup yields CDR1 MDHEN and CDR2 SYDVKM. The CDR3 region is CASKDGNQPQHF. Full variable domain (outside the CDR3, taken from reference TRBV28 and TRBJ1-5): DVKVTQSSRYLVKRTGEKVFLECVQDMDHENMFWYRQDPGLGLRLIYFSYDVKMKEKGDIPEGYSVSREKKERFSLILESASTNQTSMYLCASKDGNQPQHFGDGTRLSIL.

Considering frequency, this clonotype is medium-sized. This sequence joins TRBV6-2 or TRBV6-3 and TRBJ2-2; TCRdb lists TRBD1, though no DNA is available to test this call. The length of the CDR3 is 16 residues. Germline V gene lookup returns CDR1 MNHEY and CDR2 SVGEGT. The CDR3 loop is CASSDNPGQGAGELFF.

Frequency places this clonotype as medium-sized. The chain employs TRBV6-1 and TRBJ2-7; TCRdb returns TRBD2, unconfirmable since there is no DNA. Germline CDR1 and CDR2: MNHNS and SASEGT. The CDR3 is 15 residues long. CDR3 amino acids: CASSEDWTEAYEQYF.

Measured by frequency, this clonotype is large. The J gene is TRBJ1-2, the V gene TRBV6-5; the D call of TRBD1 rests on TCRdb alone, since no DNA is present to check it. Per germline, CDR1 MNHEY and CDR2 SVGAGI. CDR3 length: 15 residues. This chain's CDR3 is CASSRQGAANYGYTF.

The chain uses TRBV5-1 and TRBJ2-5; TCRdb's D call of TRBD1 is untestable without DNA. Germline CDR1 reads SGHRS; CDR2 reads YFSETQ. This CDR3 spans 18 amino acids. The CDR3 region is CASSRDRGRSGLRETQYF.

The chain has TRBV5-6 and TRBJ2-7; TCRdb's D call of TRBD1 is untestable without DNA. The CDR3 totals 14 residues. Germline V lookup: CDR1 SGHDT, CDR2 YYEEEE. This CDR3 reads CASSQGQGNYEQYF.

This clonotype is labeled medium-sized (0.01 to 0.1%) based on frequency. The chain has TRBV12-3 or TRBV12-4 and TRBJ2-2. This CDR3 spans 16 amino acids. This chain's CDR3 is CASSLGVGSNTGELFF.